These 22 T cell receptor beta chains were all obtained from the same sample, sequenced in a study of T-cell reconstitution after alpha-beta-depleted transplantation in children. It was with unique molecular identifiers that the TCRbeta library was prepared. TCRdb called the PCR reads again in MiXCR, with one record for every CDR3 protein. The data hold under 300,000 distinct CDR3 sequences, with more than 9% observed a single time. The sequences come from peripheral blood, collected 180 days after TCRalphabeta/CD19-depleted stem cell transplant. These receptors were collected from a male patient between 2 and 15 years old who had a stem cell transplant for chronic granulomatous disease, so the T cells may come from the graft donor.

This clonotype was seen a few times. The chain joins TRBV5-4 to TRBJ2-1; D is unclear. The CDR3 has 14 residues. Germline V gives CDR1 SGHNT, CDR2 YYREEE (reference sequence). V lost 0 bases to trimming and J lost 7 bases, with 11 bases between them. In nucleotides, the CDR3 is TGTGCCAGCAGCTTGGGACTGCCTCAGAATGAGCAGTTCTTC. Protein: CASSLGLPQNEQFF.

The table lists this clonotype with a few counts. In nucleotides, the CDR3 is TGTGCCAGCTCACCATACCCGGGACAGGAGTTCGAGCAGTACTTC. Translated: CASSPYPGQEFEQYF. The genes are TRBV18 and TRBJ2-7, with 8 bases fitting TRBD1. J gave up 6 bases and V 2 bases, and 9 bases lay outside the gene matches. The germline V gene encodes CDR1 KGHSH and CDR2 LQKENI. The CDR3 contains 15 residues.

This clonotype showed up many times. CDR3 coding DNA: TGCGCCAGCAGCTTGTATCCAGCGGGACGTGAAACCTACGAGCAGTACTTC. Protein: CASSLYPAGRETYEQYF. The chain joins TRBV5-1 to TRBJ2-7, with 7 bases aligning to TRBD2. V lost 1 base to trimming and J lost 2 bases; unmatched junction nucleotides: 12. The CDR3 extends over 17 amino acids. Looked up from germline, CDR1 is SGHRS and CDR2 is YFSETQ. The variable domain in full, with the rest retrieved from reference TRBV5-1 and TRBJ2-7, is KAGVTQTPRYLIKTRGQQVTLSCSPISGHRSVSWYQQTPGQGLQFLFEYFSETQRNKGNFPGRFSGRQFSNSRSEMNVSTLELGDSALYLCASSLYPAGRETYEQYFGPGTRLTVT.

This clonotype was seen at least ten times. V usage is TRBV4-1 and J usage is TRBJ2-7; possible D gene TRBD1, 7 bases. CDR1 is MGHRA and CDR2 is YSYEKL in the germline V gene. Trimming took off 3 bases at V and 3 bases at J, with 15 bases between the two ends. This CDR3 has 15 residues. The DNA for the CDR3 is TGCGCCAGCAGCCACAGGACAGGAGGGGACTACGAGCAGTACTTC. Its translation is CASSHRTGGDYEQYF.

CDR3 in amino acids: CASSPGGPLQETQYF. As DNA, the CDR3 is TGTGCCAGTAGCCCGGGGGGGCCACTCCAAGAGACCCAGTACTTC. The chain uses TRBV19 and TRBJ2-5; 8 nucleotides align to TRBD2. The CDR3 has 15 amino acids. V shed 6 bases, J shed 1 base, and the junction held 7 bases outside the gene matches. Germline lookup yields CDR1 LNHDA and CDR2 SQIVND (reference sequence).

In this sample, this clonotype turned up many times. This chain links TRBV10-2 with TRBJ2-3; D is undetermined. The CDR3 covers 12 residues. The V gene's germline CDR1 is WSHSY and CDR2 SAAADI. V lost 0 bases, J lost 7 bases, and 5 bases lay in between. The CDR3 loop is CASSESLYTQYF. The DNA of the CDR3 is TGCGCCAGCAGTGAGTCCCTTTATACGCAGTATTTT.

Note on this clonotype: This could be a read error, since a much larger clone is one nucleotide away. This sequence joins TRBV27 and TRBJ2-1; 13 bases agree with TRBD2. Per the germline V gene, CDR1 is MNHEY and CDR2 is SMNVEV (reference sequence). The CDR3 consists of 14 residues. The CDR3 sequence is CASRLAGGPGERFF. The CDR3 DNA reads as TGTGCCAGCAGACTAGCGGGAGGGCCGGGGGAGCGGTTCTTC.

This clonotype has only a few counts. The chain has TRBV6-2 or TRBV6-3 and TRBJ2-5; D may be TRBD1 (6 bases). CDR1 and CDR2 from the germline V gene are MNHEY and SVGEGT. The V and J ends lost 2 bases and 2 bases respectively, with 12 bases between them. This CDR3 region has 15 residues. This chain's CDR3 is CASSYLQGFQETQYF. CDR3 nucleotide sequence: TGTGCCAGCAGTTACCTACAGGGTTTTCAAGAGACCCAGTACTTC.

This clonotype showed up many times. This chain links TRBV15 with TRBJ2-1, with TRBD2 matching over 9 bases. V shed 9 bases and J 8 bases; nucleotides not matched to a gene: 14. CDR1 and CDR2 (germline): LNHNV, YYDKDF (reference sequence). This CDR3 comprises 15 residues. CDR3 loop: CATSLGLARDHEQFF. The CDR3 DNA is TGTGCCACAAGCCTCGGACTAGCGAGAGATCATGAGCAGTTCTTC.

This clonotype has ten or more counts. The gene calls are TRBV29-1 and TRBJ2-3; no definite D call. The CDR3 has 13 residues. The germline V gene has CDR1 SQVTM and CDR2 ANQGSEA. Trimming cost V 6 bases and J 0 bases, with 10 bases left between them. The CDR3 region is CSVRPDSTDTQYF. CDR3 sequence (DNA): TGCAGCGTCCGCCCTGACAGCACAGATACGCAGTATTTT.

In the case of this clonotype: A single base separates this from a much larger clone, so it may be a read error. Without the conserved terminal phenylalanine or tryptophan, this CDR3 likely stems from a read error. The chain has TRBV12-3 or TRBV12-4 and TRBJ2-2; 7 bases are shared with TRBD1. V dropped 6 bases and J dropped 3; count of bases not matched to a gene: 7. The CDR3 consists of 15 residues. The CDR3 loop reads CASSPSTGYTGELFS. The CDR3 DNA sequence: TGTGCCAGCAGCCCCTCGACAGGGTACACCGGGGAGCTGTTTTCT.

This clonotype occurred many times. The CDR3 DNA reads TGTGCCAGCAGCGTAGCTGACAGCGTCTCCTACGAGCAGTACTTC. This encodes CASSVADSVSYEQYF. The rearrangement uses TRBV9 and TRBJ2-7; the D gene is possibly TRBD1 (5 bases). CDR3 length: 15 residues. Trimming removed 0 bases at V and 0 bases at J, with 10 bases between. The germline V gene encodes CDR1 SGDLS and CDR2 YYNGEE.

This clonotype was recorded many times. This rearrangement joins TRBV4-3 to TRBJ1-4; D not certain. This CDR3 has 14 residues. V lost 2 bases and J lost 5, with 9 bases in between. Germline lookup yields CDR1 LGHNA and CDR2 YSLEER. For the CDR3, the DNA is TGCGCCAGCAGCCAAAACATGGGAAATGAAAAACTGTTTTTT. Its protein is CASSQNMGNEKLFF.

This clonotype was seen more than once but under ten times. This chain's CDR3 is CSARGQGRTDTQYF. The CDR3 nucleotides are TGCAGTGCTAGAGGACAGGGACGCACAGATACGCAGTATTTT. V gene TRBV20-1 combines with J gene TRBJ2-3; TRBD1 aligns across 7 bases. The CDR3 is 14 amino acids. Germline CDR1 reads DFQATT; CDR2 reads SNEGSKA (reference sequence). The V and J ends lost 1 base and 1 base, in that order; junction bases with no gene match: 2.

This clonotype appeared many times. The J gene is TRBJ2-5, the V gene TRBV15; no definite D call. The germline V gene has CDR1 LNHNV and CDR2 YYDKDF (reference sequence). V lost 1 base and J 4 bases, leaving 7 bases between the germline ends. The CDR3 runs to 13 residues. The CDR3 nucleotides read TGTGCCACCAGCAGAGGAAGAGTAGAGACCCAGTACTTC. Translated, it gives CATSRGRVETQYF.

Of note for this clonotype: A much larger clone differs from this one at a single base, so this may be a read error. This CDR3 reads CASRTGSLAIQDF. Written as DNA, the CDR3 is TGTGCCAGCAGAACGGGGAGTCTAGCCATTCAGGACTTC. The V and J genes are TRBV28 and TRBJ2-4, with TRBD2 as a possible D gene (5 bases). Looked up from germline, CDR1 is MDHEN and CDR2 is SYDVKM. This CDR3 has 13 amino acids.

This clonotype was counted ten times or more. V is TRBV6-5 and J is TRBJ1-2, with TRBD1 as a possible D gene (5 bases). CDR1 is MNHEY and CDR2 is SVGAGI in the germline V gene. This CDR3 comprises 14 residues. The V end lost 4 bases, the J end lost 8 bases, and 17 bases lay between the germline ends. This chain's CDR3 is CASSSDTPNRGYTF. For the CDR3, the DNA is TGTGCCAGCAGTTCGGACACCCCCAACCGGGGCTACACCTTC.

This clonotype was detected many times. V and J are TRBV20-1 and TRBJ2-5; D perhaps matches TRBD2 (6 bases). V was trimmed by 5 bases and J by 2 bases, leaving 21 bases between them. The CDR3 spans 16 residues. Germline values: CDR1 DFQATT, CDR2 SNEGSKA (reference sequence). The CDR3 protein is CSAGYGTVKTQETQYF. CDR3 coding DNA: TGCAGTGCTGGATACGGGACTGTAAAAACACAAGAGACCCAGTACTTC.

This clonotype showed up many times. DNA of the CDR3: TGTGCCAGCAGGGACAGGTCGTACAATGAGCAGTTCTTC. Its protein is CASRDRSYNEQFF. The gene calls are TRBV6-2 or TRBV6-3 and TRBJ2-1; 7 positions match TRBD1. CDR1 is MNHEY, CDR2 SVGEGT, per germline. J lost 4 bases, V lost 6 bases, and 3 bases had no gene match. The CDR3 loop spans 13 amino acids.

The rearrangement joins TRBV19 to TRBJ1-5; possible D gene TRBD1, 6 bases. The CDR3 sequence is 13 residues long. With 11 bases removed from V and 4 bases from J, the gap between germline ends came to 15 bases. In germline, CDR1 is LNHDA, CDR2 SQIVND (reference sequence). CDR3 region: CAGGGGRNQPQHF. DNA of the CDR3: TGTGCCGGCGGGGGGGGGCGAAATCAGCCCCAGCATTTT.

As for this clonotype: A clone one base away is much larger, so this may be a read error. Without the conserved terminal phenylalanine or tryptophan, this CDR3 likely stems from a read error. V gene TRBV12-3 or TRBV12-4 combines with J gene TRBJ2-4, with 7 nucleotides matching TRBD1. This CDR3 contains 14 residues. V shed 3 bases, J shed 4 bases, and the junction held 3 bases outside the gene matches. Here the CDR3 DNA reads TGTGCCAGCAGTTTCATACAGGGGAAAAACATTCAGTACATC. As protein: CASSFIQGKNIQYI.

For this clonotype: A much larger clone is a single base away; this may be a read error. This chain links TRBV7-2 with TRBJ2-7; possibly TRBD2 for D (6 bases). The CDR3 covers 14 residues. The germline gives CDR1 SGHTA, CDR2 FQGNSA. CDR3 in amino acids: CASRFGSGSYEQYF. The CDR3, as DNA: TGTGCCAGCCGCTTCGGTAGCGGATCCTACGAGCAGTACTTC.